This is a list of T cell receptor beta chains from one sample in a study of cytomegalovirus exposure and HLA in healthy donors. Assay used: immunoSEQ multiplex PCR; TCRdb lists only in-frame clones, some missing. The data hold fewer than 200,000 clones, with 80% to 90% observed a single time. Specimen: PBMCs. Every receptor here comes from a woman aged 50 to 60 in good health and CMV-seronegative. The CDR3 runs from the conserved cysteine through the conserved F or W. Clone size, where shown, is once, few, many, or a class for clones that have expanded.

len	v_gene	j_gene	abundance	CDR3aa
14	TRBV19	TRBJ1-2	once	CASSTIQGYYGYTF
15	TRBV4-3	TRBJ2-7	NA	CASSQGSGSRWEQYF
16	TRBV13	TRBJ2-4	NA	CASSLGGRREHDIQYF
15	TRBV7-3	TRBJ2-1	NA	CASTFEPGSYNEQFF
15	TRBV7-9	TRBJ2-5	NA	CASSPGRTVQETQYF
15	TRBV7-9	TRBJ1-4	NA	CASSLGDRNNEKLFF
15	TRBV4-3	TRBJ1-2	NA	CASSQAGTGKYGYTF
14	TRBV18	TRBJ1-3	once	CASSPEGSGNTIYF
17	TRBV6-1	TRBJ2-1	NA	CASSERSSGRAYNEQFF
17	TRBV5-1	TRBJ1-2	NA	CASSLGKVGTGLYGYTF
15	TRBV19	TRBJ1-1	NA	CASTNQAGMNTEAFF
11	TRBV20-1	TRBJ2-1	NA	CSAGLAGEEFF
14	TRBV11-2	TRBJ2-1	once	CASSLINPYNEQFF
14	TRBV19	TRBJ1-3	few	CASRQDLSGNTIYF
15	TRBV29-1	TRBJ2-7	NA	CSVVGVQGASYEQYF
15	TRBV2	TRBJ2-2	NA	CASSEGTPNTGELFF
17	TRBV4-2	TRBJ2-3	once	CASSQNPGLAGVDTQYF